Below are 24 T cell receptor beta chains sequenced from a single sample in a study of shared clonotypes between healthy human individuals. The method was immunoSEQ multiplex PCR; TCRdb's version includes in-frame clones alone and lacks a portion of them. Here the sample spans about 1.5 million clones, roughly 96% being singletons. The material sequenced was naive CD4+ T cells sorted from blood. Subset here: CD45RA+ positively selected. The receptors were sampled from a man aged 25-40 years in good health.

The rearrangement links TRBV5-1 to TRBJ2-1; D might be TRBD1 (6 bases). V was pared by 1 base and J by 8 bases, with 19 bases between. This CDR3 has 16 amino acids. Germline values: CDR1 SGHRS, CDR2 YFSETQ. CDR3: CASSLRSGAFAHEQFF. As DNA, the CDR3 is TGCGCCAGCAGCTTGCGGTCAGGGGCCTTCGCACATGAGCAGTTCTTC.

This chain uses TRBV10-2 with TRBJ1-1; D perhaps matches TRBD1 (6 bases). This CDR3 region has 11 residues. The V end lost 5 bases, the J end lost 10 bases, and 11 bases lay between the germline ends. Germline CDR1 is WSHSY and CDR2 is SAAADI. The DNA for the CDR3 is TGCGCCAGCAGTCGGACAGAACGAGCTTTCTTT. This encodes CASSRTERAFF.

The V call is TRBV14, the J call TRBJ2-1, with 10 bases identical to TRBD2. The germline gives CDR1 SGHDN, CDR2 FVKESK. This CDR3 contains 16 residues. V shed 2 bases and J 6 bases; nucleotides not matched to a gene: 7. DNA for the CDR3: TGTGCCAGCAGCCAATTTGCTAGCGGGAGTTCCAATGAGCAGTTCTTC. As protein: CASSQFASGSSNEQFF.

CDR3 bases: TGTGCCAGCAGTTACTCGAGGACAGGGGGTCAGCCCCAGCATTTT. Encoded protein: CASSYSRTGGQPQHF. This sequence joins TRBV6-5 and TRBJ1-5, with 10 nucleotides matching TRBD1. The CDR3 extends over 15 amino acids. Germline V lookup: CDR1 MNHEY, CDR2 SVGAGI. V lost 0 bases and J lost 6; bases outside the gene matches: 2.

This clone showed up just once. The chain carries TRBV5-5 and TRBJ2-2, with TRBD2 identical over 11 bases. Germline CDR1 and CDR2: SGHKS and YYEKEE (reference sequence). This CDR3 has 14 residues. V dropped 4 bases and J dropped 7; count of bases not matched to a gene: 3. CDR3 in amino acids: CASSLGLAVGELFF. The CDR3 DNA reads TGTGCCAGCAGCCTGGGACTAGCGGTCGGGGAGCTGTTTTTT.

The chain joins TRBV27 to TRBJ1-2, with D tentatively TRBD1 (5 bases). Germline V gene sequence: CDR1 MNHEY, CDR2 SMNVEV (reference sequence). Deletions cut 4 bases from V and 7 bases from J, with 13 bases between. This CDR3 is 13 amino acids long. The CDR3 is CASSSSDSRGYTF. The CDR3 region has the DNA TGTGCCAGCAGTTCCTCCGACAGCCGTGGCTACACCTTC.

The CDR3 region has the DNA TGTGCCAGCAGTTTAACGCCTAGCGGGCAGTTCTTC. As protein: CASSLTPSGQFF. This sequence joins TRBV28 and TRBJ2-1; 7 bases agree with TRBD2. CDR1 MDHEN and CDR2 SYDVKM come from the germline V gene. The CDR3 extends over 12 amino acids. The V and J ends lost 2 bases and 12 bases, in that order; junction bases with no gene match: 4.

The V and J genes are TRBV7-6 and TRBJ1-1; no clear D. This CDR3 is built from 14 residues. Trimming left V 4 bases short and J 4 bases short, with 13 bases between. Germline CDR1 SGHVS, CDR2 FNYEAQ. This CDR3 reads CASSSRKGSTEAFF. CDR3 coding DNA: TGTGCCAGCAGCTCCCGTAAGGGAAGCACTGAAGCTTTCTTT.

The genes are TRBV5-1 and TRBJ2-7, with D unclear. The V and J ends lost 4 bases and 5 bases respectively, with 25 bases between them. Germline V lookup: CDR1 SGHRS, CDR2 YFSETQ. The CDR3 is 17 residues long. The CDR3 spells CASSLKTIKALANEQYF. CDR3 coding DNA: TGCGCCAGCAGCCTAAAAACCATAAAGGCCCTCGCAAACGAGCAGTACTTC.

Concerning this clone: At the DNA level, this CDR3 is encoded by other sequences in the same sample as well. The rearrangement links TRBV5-4 to TRBJ2-7; 9 bases map to TRBD1. The germline V gene has CDR1 SGHNT and CDR2 YYREEE (reference sequence). V shed 4 bases, J shed 4 bases, and the junction held 6 bases outside the gene matches. This CDR3 contains 14 residues. The CDR3 DNA reads as TGTGCCAGCAGCCTTGGGGGACAGGGTTACGAGCAGTACTTC. This translates into CASSLGGQGYEQYF.

This chain joins TRBV5-4 and TRBJ1-3, with 8 positions matching TRBD1. CDR3 size: 15 residues. CDR1 and CDR2 (germline): SGHNT, YYREEE (reference sequence). With V trimmed by 3 bases and J by 3 bases, 5 bases remained unmatched. The CDR3 here is CASSSNRGVGNTIYF. DNA for the CDR3: TGTGCCAGCAGCTCCAACAGGGGGGTTGGAAACACCATATATTTT.

As regards this clone: The junction and the germline gene differ at one end; a read error may be behind it. This rearrangement joins TRBV14 to TRBJ1-2, with TRBD1 identical over 7 bases. Germline-derived CDR1 and CDR2 are SGHDN and FVKESK. The CDR3 has 12 residues. CDR3 sequence (DNA): TGTGCCAGCAGCCAAGGAGGACAGGTTCGGGGCTTC. As protein: CASSQGGQVRGF.

This rearrangement joins TRBV14 to TRBJ2-1; 11 bases line up with TRBD2. The germline CDR1 and CDR2 sequences are SGHDN and FVKESK. The ends lost 3 bases at V and 9 bases at J; junction bases unmatched: 10. The CDR3 loop spans 16 amino acids. The CDR3 is CASSQNLAGGFGEQFF. The CDR3 DNA reads as TGTGCCAGCAGCCAGAACCTAGCGGGAGGATTTGGTGAGCAGTTCTTC.

The V call is TRBV2, the J call TRBJ1-4; a weak D match, TRBD1 (5 bases). V shed 1 base and J shed 8 bases, with 11 bases lying between them. The CDR3 has 14 amino acids. Germline loops: CDR1 SNHLY, CDR2 FYNNEI. CDR3 protein: CASSEDWGGEKLFF. CDR3 nucleotide sequence: TGTGCCAGCAGTGAAGATTGGGGGGGAGAAAAACTGTTTTTT.

The count of this clone is one. The CDR3 bases are TGTGCCAGCAACAGGGACGGTCAGCCCCAGCATTTT. It is translated as CASNRDGQPQHF. V is TRBV2 and J is TRBJ1-5; TRBD1 might be the D (6 bases). From germline, CDR1 is SNHLY and CDR2 FYNNEI. CDR3 size: 12 residues. Trimming took 7 bases from V and 6 from J, leaving 10 bases between them.

This chain links TRBV14 with TRBJ2-7; 7 bases line up with TRBD1. The V gene end was trimmed by 1 base and the J gene end by 3 bases; junction bases not matched to a gene: 3. Per germline, CDR1 SGHDN and CDR2 FVKESK. The CDR3 spans 14 residues. CDR3 region: CASSQARGNYEQYF. The CDR3 DNA is TGTGCCAGCAGCCAAGCCAGGGGGAACTACGAGCAGTACTTC.

The chain couples TRBV11-2 to TRBJ1-2; a weak D match, TRBD1 (5 bases). The germline gives CDR1 SGHAT, CDR2 FQNNGV. Between the trimmed V and J ends, which lost 2 bases and 6 bases, there was a span of 13 bases. CDR3 length: 14 residues. CDR3 amino acids: CASSLWGGTDGYTF. Here the CDR3 DNA reads TGTGCCAGCAGCTTATGGGGGGGGACGGATGGCTACACCTTC.

Note on this clone: One junction end disagrees with the germline gene, perhaps due to a read error. This sequence joins TRBV27 and TRBJ2-7; no clear D gene. CDR3 size: 13 residues. Germline V CDR1 and CDR2: MNHEY, SMNVEV (reference sequence). CDR3 coding DNA: TGTGCCAGCAGTCCCCACCTGGGGAAAAGGCAGAACTTC. It codes for CASSPHLGKRQNF.

V is TRBV15 and J is TRBJ2-7; possible D gene TRBD2, 6 bases. Germline-derived CDR1 and CDR2 are LNHNV and YYDKDF (reference sequence). Trimming left V 5 bases short and J 6 bases short, with 17 bases between. This CDR3 contains 14 residues. The CDR3: CATSSGVSPSEQYF. In DNA form, the CDR3 reads TGTGCCACCAGCTCGGGGGTCAGTCCCTCCGAGCAGTACTTC.

V gene TRBV10-1 combines with J gene TRBJ2-7; D could derive from TRBD1 or TRBD2 (5 bases each). This CDR3 is built from 14 residues. From germline, CDR1 is WNHNN and CDR2 SYGVQD (reference sequence). V was pared by 5 bases and J by 2 bases, with 13 bases between. The CDR3 here is CASSRGASTYEQYF. The CDR3 bases are TGCGCCAGCAGTAGGGGAGCCAGTACCTACGAGCAGTACTTC.

The chain is built from TRBV7-9 and TRBJ1-4, with no clear D. The germline V and J ends were trimmed by 5 bases and 5 bases, with 12 bases remaining between them. CDR3 length equals 14 residues. Germline V gene data show CDR1 as SEHNR and CDR2 as FQNEAQ (reference sequence). DNA of the CDR3: TGTGCCAGCAGCCAACAGTCGGGGAATGAAAAACTGTTTTTT. Its translation is CASSQQSGNEKLFF.

This sequence joins TRBV5-1 and TRBJ2-3, with D hard to call. CDR1 is SGHRS, CDR2 YFSETQ, per germline. Trimming took off 4 bases at V and 4 bases at J, with 13 bases between the two ends. The CDR3 runs 14 residues. The CDR3 DNA reads as TGCGCCAGCAGCCCGTCGCATCAGGCAGATACGCAGTATTTT. Translating gives CASSPSHQADTQYF. Using reference TRBV5-1 and TRBJ2-3 for the parts outside the CDR3, the full variable domain is KAGVTQTPRYLIKTRGQQVTLSCSPISGHRSVSWYQQTPGQGLQFLFEYFSETQRNKGNFPGRFSGRQFSNSRSEMNVSTLELGDSALYLCASSPSHQADTQYFGPGTRLTVL.

The chain combines TRBV6-1 with TRBJ2-2; D possibly uses TRBD1 or TRBD2 (5 bases each). The V and J ends lost 5 bases and 0 bases respectively, with 10 bases between them. The germline CDR1 and CDR2 sequences are MNHNS and SASEGT. CDR3 length: 15 amino acids. CDR3 residues: CASSLQGPNTGELFF. CDR3 nucleotides: TGTGCCAGCAGTCTCCAGGGACCGAACACCGGGGAGCTGTTTTTT.

The rearrangement joins TRBV7-6 to TRBJ2-7; D is uncertain. Looked up from germline, CDR1 is SGHVS and CDR2 is FNYEAQ. CDR3 length: 16 residues. V gave up 2 bases and J gave up 7 bases, with 21 bases separating them. CDR3 protein: CASSLTLFPGVGEQYF. The CDR3 bases are TGTGCCAGCAGCTTAACTTTATTTCCCGGAGTCGGGGAGCAGTACTTC.